The following is a T cell receptor beta chain sequence with its context. As originally analysed: Estimation of nucleated cell counts was performed using reference gene primer amplification. TCRdb's table, derived via immunoSEQ multiplex PCR, lists solely in-frame clones and lacks some. The V and J calls and clone size were taken over from that table, and D and trimming were inferred from the DNA. The sample records more than 45,000 clones, about nine tenths being singletons. The germline V gene encodes CDR1 MNHEY and CDR2 SMNVEV (reference sequence). The CDR3 is 15 amino acids. Trimming cost V 4 bases and J 6 bases; bases outside gene matches: 9. This record comes from a study of blood T cell repertoires in COVID-19. Study context: PBMCs, B-cell-depleted T cells, or T cells provided the cDNA or gDNA that made up the material.

The sequencing sample was made of peripheral blood. V gene TRBV27 combines with J gene TRBJ1-1, with 9 bases aligning to TRBD1. This receptor was identified in a man aged 55 to 70 with active or convalescent COVID-19. The CDR3, as DNA: TGTGCCAGCAGTTACAGGGGGCCCGGCGGGGCTGAAGCTTTCTTT. Encoded protein: CASSYRGPGGAEAFF.